Listed below are T cell receptor beta chains from one sample, sequenced in a study of T-cell reconstitution after alpha-beta-depleted transplantation in children. TCRdb called the PCR reads again in MiXCR, with one record for every CDR3 protein. Of about 510,000 distinct CDR3 sequences in the sample, 9.5% to 12% were seen once. The specimen was PBMCs, mostly from graft donor cells, collected 180 days after TCRalphabeta/CD19-depleted stem cell transplant. These receptors came from a female patient aged 2-9 years who had a stem cell transplant for aplastic anemia, so the T cells may come from the graft donor. The CDR3 runs from the conserved cysteine through the conserved F or W. Each record gives: clone size, D gene, J gene, V gene, CDR3 protein, CDR3 DNA. A D gene is named only where the DNA matches it firmly. Clone size, where shown, is once, few, many, or a class for clones that have expanded.

many	TRBD1	TRBJ2-1	TRBV9	CASSVVGTVDEQFF	TGTGCCAGCAGCGTAGTTGGGACAGTAGATGAGCAGTTCTTC
many	NA	TRBJ2-1	TRBV15	CATSREDADNEQFF	TGTGCCACCAGCAGAGAGGACGCGGACAATGAGCAGTTCTTC
many	TRBD2	TRBJ2-1	TRBV29-1	CSAGTGTSVRAGQFF	TGCAGCGCCGGCACCGGGACTAGCGTTCGGGCGGGGCAGTTCTTC
few	NA	TRBJ1-2	TRBV5-1	CASSLGTEGRSYGYTF	TGCGCCAGCAGTCTAGGAACGGAGGGCCGATCCTATGGCTACACCTTC
NA	NA	TRBJ1-2	TRBV29-1	CSVDRNGYTF	TGCAGCGTTGACAGGAATGGCTACACCTTC
few	TRBD1	TRBJ2-1	TRBV27	CASSSGQGAVNEQFF	TGTGCCAGCAGTTCGGGACAGGGGGCGGTCAATGAGCAGTTCTTC
NA	TRBD2	TRBJ2-1	TRBV7-9	CASARLAGYNEQFF	TGTGCCAGTGCAAGACTAGCGGGGTACAATGAGCAGTTCTTC
NA	NA	TRBJ1-1	TRBV7-2	CASSLVAIGTEAFF	TGTGCCAGCAGCTTAGTGGCGATAGGGACTGAAGCTTTCTTT
NA	TRBD2	TRBJ2-1	TRBV4-1	CASSQDVASGRLGGNEQFF	TGCGCCAGCAGCCAAGATGTGGCTAGCGGGAGGCTGGGGGGCAATGAGCAGTTCTTC
NA	NA	TRBJ2-7	TRBV18	CASSERYVYYEQYF	TGTGCCAGCTCAGAACGGTATGTCTACTACGAGCAGTACTTC
NA	NA	TRBJ2-3	TRBV11-3	CASSLDPTVGTQYF	TGTGCCAGCAGCTTAGACCCTACTGTGGGTACGCAGTATTTT
many	NA	TRBJ2-4	TRBV28	CASSLQGAKAKNIQYF	TGTGCCAGCAGTTTGCAGGGAGCCAAAGCCAAAAACATTCAGTACTTC
NA	NA	TRBJ2-1	TRBV5-5	CASSSSLGQFF	TGTGCCAGCAGCTCCAGTTTGGGGCAGTTCTTC
NA	NA	TRBJ2-5	TRBV5-1	CASSTFRRWETQYF	TGCGCCAGCAGCACTTTTAGAAGGTGGGAGACCCAGTACTTC
NA	TRBD1	TRBJ2-3	TRBV7-2	CASRAGQGYSDTQYF	TGTGCCAGCAGGGCCGGACAGGGGTATTCAGATACGCAGTATTTT
few	TRBD1	TRBJ1-5	TRBV12-3/TRBV12-4	CASRFSGTGDNQPQHF	TGTGCCAGCAGATTTTCCGGGACAGGGGACAATCAGCCCCAGCATTTT
NA	NA	TRBJ2-7	TRBV5-4	CASSLAADPYEQYF	TGTGCCAGCAGCTTGGCGGCGGACCCCTACGAGCAGTACTTC
NA	NA	TRBJ1-2	TRBV5-1	CASSLDWGRNYGYTF	TGCGCCAGCAGCTTGGATTGGGGGCGGAACTATGGCTACACCTTC
NA	NA	TRBJ2-7	TRBV20-1	CSAPRNPSNEQYF	TGCAGTGCCCCCCGTAACCCCAGCAACGAGCAGTACTTC
few	NA	TRBJ2-7	TRBV19	CASSIGQGPTYEQYF	TGTGCCAGTAGTATTGGGCAGGGGCCAACCTACGAGCAGTACTTC
few	NA	TRBJ2-6	TRBV5-6	CASGRTHYSGANVLTF	TGTGCCAGCGGCCGGACACATTACTCTGGGGCCAACGTCCTGACTTTC
NA	NA	TRBJ2-1	TRBV7-9	CASSQTKTYNEQFF	TGTGCCAGCAGCCAGACTAAGACCTACAATGAGCAGTTCTTC
many	NA	TRBJ1-1	TRBV7-2	CASSFSHKNTEAFF	TGTGCCAGCAGCTTCTCACATAAGAACACTGAAGCTTTCTTT
few	TRBD2	TRBJ2-1	TRBV7-2	CASSSGLAERHEQSF	TGTGCCAGCAGCTCGGGACTAGCGGAGCGCCATGAGCAGTCCTTC
NA	NA	TRBJ2-5	TRBV15	CATSRVGNQETQYF	TGTGCCACCAGCAGGGTAGGGAACCAAGAGACCCAGTACTTC
few	NA	TRBJ1-2	TRBV6-5	CASRFDSYGYTF	TGTGCCAGCAGATTCGACAGCTATGGCTACACCTTC
few	TRBD1	TRBJ1-2	TRBV27	CASSSYRGNGYTF	TGTGCCAGCAGTTCTTACAGGGGTAATGGCTACACCTTC
NA	NA	TRBJ2-7	TRBV12-3/TRBV12-4	CASSSLRTNSYEQYF	TGTGCCAGCAGCTCCCTTAGGACAAACTCCTACGAGCAGTACTTC
few	NA	TRBJ2-1	TRBV18	CASSPPVRGDYGEQFF	TGTGCCAGCTCACCACCAGTTCGCGGGGATTATGGTGAGCAGTTCTTC
few	NA	TRBJ1-1	TRBV12-3/TRBV12-4	CASSPGIWTENTEAFF	TGTGCCAGCAGTCCTGGAATTTGGACAGAGAACACTGAAGCTTTCTTT
NA	TRBD2	TRBJ2-3	TRBV3-1	CASSQTGLAGGRTDTQYF	TGTGCCAGCAGCCAAACTGGACTAGCGGGAGGGAGGACAGATACGCAGTATTTT
few	NA	TRBJ2-5	TRBV7-9	CASSLPRPEQETQYF	TGTGCCAGCAGCTTACCGAGGCCCGAACAAGAGACCCAGTACTTC
many	TRBD2	TRBJ2-2	TRBV7-9	CASSSIAGDTGELFF	TGTGCCAGCAGCTCCATAGCGGGAGACACCGGGGAGCTGTTTTTT
NA	TRBD1	TRBJ2-5	TRBV20-1	CSASRGTVAQETQYF	TGCAGTGCTAGTAGGGGGACAGTCGCTCAAGAGACCCAGTACTTC
NA	TRBD2	TRBJ2-1	TRBV5-1	CASSPIAGGPSREQFF	TGCGCCAGCAGCCCTATAGCGGGAGGGCCCTCGAGAGAGCAGTTCTTC
few	NA	TRBJ2-2	TRBV18	CASSPVAVKAGELFF	TGTGCCAGCTCACCAGTCGCCGTAAAGGCCGGGGAGCTGTTTTTT
NA	NA	TRBJ2-7	TRBV5-1	CASSLEGSFYEQYF	TGCGCCAGCAGCTTGGAAGGGAGCTTCTACGAGCAGTACTTC
NA	NA	TRBJ2-3	TRBV3-1	CATSQGYGHTDTQYF	TGTGCCACCAGCCAAGGATACGGACACACAGATACGCAGTATTTT
NA	TRBD1	TRBJ2-2	TRBV4-1	CASSQEEMIDRATDSNTGELFF	TGCGCCAGCAGCCAAGAAGAGATGATCGACAGGGCGACTGATTCGAACACCGGGGAGCTGTTTTTT
NA	TRBD2	TRBJ2-1	TRBV6-2/TRBV6-3	CASSYRLAWFF	TGTGCCAGCAGTTACCGACTAGCGTGGTTCTTC
few	NA	TRBJ2-2	TRBV24-1	CATSDLPNTGELFF	TGTGCCACCAGTGATTTGCCCAACACCGGGGAGCTGTTTTTT
NA	NA	TRBJ2-3	TRBV10-3	CAISESREQTNTDTQYF	TGTGCCATCAGTGAGTCACGCGAGCAGACCAACACAGATACGCAGTATTTT
few	TRBD2	TRBJ2-3	TRBV5-1	CASSLAKLAATDTQYF	TGCGCCAGCAGCTTGGCCAAACTAGCGGCCACAGATACGCAGTATTTT
NA	NA	TRBJ2-7	TRBV15	CATSRDNNWPFYEQYF	TGTGCCACCAGCAGAGATAATAACTGGCCCTTCTACGAGCAGTACTTC
NA	NA	TRBJ1-3	TRBV7-2	CASSLSGPAHTTYF	TGTGCCAGCAGCTTATCAGGACCGGCTCACACCACATATTTT
many	TRBD1	TRBJ1-1	TRBV7-2	CASSPGTGFEAFF	TGTGCCAGCAGCCCGGGGACAGGGTTTGAAGCTTTCTTT
NA	TRBD1	TRBJ2-7	TRBV28	CASTKIPRTGGVEQYF	TGTGCCAGCACCAAGATTCCCCGGACAGGGGGCGTCGAGCAGTACTTC
NA	TRBD1	TRBJ1-5	TRBV3-1	CASRNGQGASQPQHF	TGTGCCAGCAGGAATGGACAGGGGGCTTCTCAGCCCCAGCATTTT
many	NA	TRBJ1-2	TRBV29-1	CSVEGRGQNYGYTF	TGCAGCGTTGAGGGACGTGGGCAGAATTATGGCTACACCTTC
NA	TRBD1	TRBJ2-1	TRBV27	CASSFYRGHNEQFF	TGTGCCAGCAGTTTCTACAGGGGGCACAATGAGCAGTTCTTC
few	NA	TRBJ1-1	TRBV4-1	CASSHINAKTEAFF	TGCGCCAGCAGCCACATTAATGCGAAAACTGAAGCTTTCTTT
few	NA	TRBJ1-6	TRBV7-9	CASSPGSALEGSPLHF	TGTGCCAGCAGCCCCGGCTCAGCACTAGAAGGGTCACCCCTCCACTTT
NA	TRBD2	TRBJ2-1	TRBV20-1	CSAREDRTSGGFNEQFF	TGCAGTGCTAGAGAGGACCGGACTAGCGGGGGTTTCAATGAGCAGTTCTTC
few	TRBD2	TRBJ2-2	TRBV4-3	CASSQSLLAAEPNTGELFF	TGCGCCAGCAGCCAGTCCTTACTAGCGGCAGAGCCGAACACCGGGGAGCTGTTTTTT
NA	TRBD2	TRBJ2-1	TRBV20-1	CSARTTSGPTYNEQFF	TGCAGTGCCCGGACAACTAGCGGGCCAACCTACAATGAGCAGTTCTTC
NA	NA	TRBJ2-6	TRBV15	CATSRGTGSGANVLTF	TGTGCCACCAGCAGAGGAACAGGGTCTGGGGCCAACGTCCTGACTTTC